Each of the 9 T cell receptor beta chains below was sequenced from the same sample in a study of blood T cell repertoires in COVID-19 (dated by TCRdb to 2018 to 2020). The library was built by means of the immunoSEQ multiplex PCR assay. This is the immuneACCESS table as TCRdb keeps it, with only in-frame sequences that have V and J called. A part of the clones is gone; compared with another copy, unresolved V genes explain less than half, and the rest is unexplained. For this sample there are under 250,000 clones; less than 85% appear just once. Around 3.3% of the sample comes from the top ten. The sample consisted of peripheral blood. The receptors originated from a woman aged 80 or over with acute or convalescent COVID-19.

The J gene is TRBJ1-3, the V gene TRBV20-1; 7 bases are a match to TRBD1. Germline V gene lookup returns CDR1 DFQATT and CDR2 SNEGSKA (reference sequence). This CDR3 is built from 15 residues. V dropped 3 bases and J dropped 3; count of bases not matched to a gene: 8. The CDR3 is CSASTFHRGGNTIYF. CDR3 nucleotide sequence: TGCAGTGCTAGTACCTTCCACAGGGGTGGAAACACCATATATTTT.

The chain employs TRBV5-4 and TRBJ2-2, with 9 bases aligning to TRBD1. The CDR3 is 17 amino acids. V gave up 1 base and J gave up 1 base; unmatched junction bases: 5. Germline V gene data show CDR1 as SGHNT and CDR2 as YYREEE (reference sequence). The CDR3 DNA is TGTGCCAGCAGCTTGCCTCCGGGACAGGGGAACACCGGGGAGCTGTTTTTT. Residues: CASSLPPGQGNTGELFF.

This chain connects TRBV7-2 to TRBJ2-3, with 8 bases fitting TRBD2. CDR1 is SGHTA, CDR2 FQGNSA, per germline. This CDR3 contains 16 residues. J gave up 2 bases and V 5 bases, and 9 bases lay outside the gene matches. The CDR3 sequence is CASSTGLAGNTDTQYF. DNA for the CDR3: TGTGCCAGCAGCACCGGACTAGCAGGGAACACAGATACGCAGTATTTT.

J is TRBJ2-7 and V is TRBV4-1; maybe TRBD2 (6 bases). CDR1 MGHRA and CDR2 YSYEKL come from the germline V gene. This CDR3 region has 12 residues. V was shortened by 4 bases and J by 6 bases, with 10 bases between the two germline ends. CDR3 bases: TGCGCCAGCAGCCCCGGAGGGATCGAGCAGTACTTC. This sequence encodes CASSPGGIEQYF.

V usage is TRBV7-3 and J usage is TRBJ2-1; TRBD2 might be the D (6 bases). This CDR3 region has 13 residues. Trimming removed 5 bases at V and 4 bases at J, with 9 bases between. The germline V gene encodes CDR1 SGHTA and CDR2 FQGTGA. The CDR3 DNA sequence: TGTGCCAGCAGCATCGGGACTTACAATGAGCAGTTCTTC. Its translation: CASSIGTYNEQFF.

This clone was seen only a few times. The chain joins TRBV11-3 to TRBJ1-1; weak D call: TRBD1 (5 bases). Trimming took 0 bases from V and 7 from J, leaving 12 bases between them. From germline, CDR1 is SGHNT and CDR2 YENEEA. The CDR3 totals 14 residues. DNA of the CDR3: TGTGCCAGCAGCTTAGATCCGCGGGGCCGTGAAGCTTTCTTT. Residues: CASSLDPRGREAFF.

This sequence joins TRBV2 and TRBJ2-3, with 14 bases identical to TRBD2. The V segment lost 7 bases and the J segment 2 bases; nucleotides outside the gene matches: 5. Germline assignment: CDR1 SNHLY and CDR2 FYNNEI. The CDR3 is 16 amino acids. The CDR3 sequence: CASKRLAGGNTDTQYF. In DNA form, the CDR3 reads TGTGCCAGCAAACGACTAGCGGGGGGGAACACAGATACGCAGTATTTT.

This clone was observed a handful of times. The identical CDR3 is also encoded by other nucleotide sequences in the sample. V usage is TRBV12-3 or TRBV12-4 and J usage is TRBJ1-2, with a weak D call TRBD1 (5 bases). Trimming took 5 bases from V and 4 from J, leaving 8 bases between them. The CDR3 runs 12 residues. The CDR3: CASSPQGYGYTF. Written as DNA, the CDR3 is TGTGCCAGCAGTCCCCAGGGCTATGGCTACACCTTC.

This chain joins TRBV7-6 and TRBJ1-1; no definite D call. The CDR3 contains 15 residues. The germline V gene has CDR1 SGHVS and CDR2 FNYEAQ. V lost 0 bases and J lost 6, with 14 bases in between. Here the CDR3 DNA reads TGTGCCAGCAGCTTAGCCATCGGAAGAGGGTCTGAAGCTTTCTTT. Protein product: CASSLAIGRGSEAFF.